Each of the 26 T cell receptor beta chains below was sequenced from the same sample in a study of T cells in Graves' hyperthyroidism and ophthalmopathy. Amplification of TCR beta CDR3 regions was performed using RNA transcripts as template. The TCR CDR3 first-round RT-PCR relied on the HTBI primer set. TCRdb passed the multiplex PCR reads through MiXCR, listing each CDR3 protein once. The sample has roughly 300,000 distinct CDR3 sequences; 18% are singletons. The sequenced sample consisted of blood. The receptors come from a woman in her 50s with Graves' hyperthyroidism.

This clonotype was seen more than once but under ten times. CDR3 DNA sequence: TGTGCCAGCAGTGACTTTGGGACAGATATCCGCTCCTATAATTCACCCCTCCACTTT. The encoded protein is CASSDFGTDIRSYNSPLHF. The J gene is TRBJ1-6, the V gene TRBV2; 7 nucleotides match TRBD1. V shed 3 bases, J shed 0 bases, and the junction held 11 bases outside the gene matches. Germline loops: CDR1 SNHLY, CDR2 FYNNEI. The length of the CDR3 is 19 residues.

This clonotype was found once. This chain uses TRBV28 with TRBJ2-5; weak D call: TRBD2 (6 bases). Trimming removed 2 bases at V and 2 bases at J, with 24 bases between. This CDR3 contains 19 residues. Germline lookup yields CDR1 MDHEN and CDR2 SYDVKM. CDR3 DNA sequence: TGTGCCAGCAGTTTACCAAAGACGTTAGCGGCCCCGCGGCAAGAGACCCAGTACTTC. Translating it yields CASSLPKTLAAPRQETQYF.

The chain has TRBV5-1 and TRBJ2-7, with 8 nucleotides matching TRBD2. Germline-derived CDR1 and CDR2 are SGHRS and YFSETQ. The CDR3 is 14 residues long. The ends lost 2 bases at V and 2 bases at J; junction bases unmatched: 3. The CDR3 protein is CASSFTSGPYEQYF. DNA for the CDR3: TGCGCCAGCAGCTTTACTAGCGGACCCTACGAGCAGTACTTC. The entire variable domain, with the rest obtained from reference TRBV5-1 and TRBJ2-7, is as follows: KAGVTQTPRYLIKTRGQQVTLSCSPISGHRSVSWYQQTPGQGLQFLFEYFSETQRNKGNFPGRFSGRQFSNSRSEMNVSTLELGDSALYLCASSFTSGPYEQYFGPGTRLTVT.

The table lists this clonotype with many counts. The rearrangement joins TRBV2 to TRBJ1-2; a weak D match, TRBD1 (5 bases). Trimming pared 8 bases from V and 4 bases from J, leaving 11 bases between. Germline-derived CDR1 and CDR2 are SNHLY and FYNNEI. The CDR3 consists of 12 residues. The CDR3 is CASRDTGYGYTF. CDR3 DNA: TGTGCCAGCCGAGACACAGGCTATGGCTACACCTTC. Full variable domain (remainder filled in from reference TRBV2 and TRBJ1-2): EPEVTQTPSHQVTQMGQEVILRCVPISNHLYFYWYRQILGQKVEFLVSFYNNEISEKSEIFDDQFSVERPDGSNFTLKIRSTKLEDSAMYFCASRDTGYGYTFGSGTRLTVV.

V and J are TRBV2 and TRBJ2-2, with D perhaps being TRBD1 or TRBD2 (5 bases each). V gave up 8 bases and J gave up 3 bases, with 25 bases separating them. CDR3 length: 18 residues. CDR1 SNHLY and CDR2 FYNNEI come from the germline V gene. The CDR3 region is CASDRDGCSSADTGELFF. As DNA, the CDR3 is TGTGCCAGCGACCGGGACGGGTGCTCCTCGGCCGACACCGGGGAGCTGTTTTTT. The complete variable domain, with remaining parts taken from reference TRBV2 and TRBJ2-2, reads EPEVTQTPSHQVTQMGQEVILRCVPISNHLYFYWYRQILGQKVEFLVSFYNNEISEKSEIFDDQFSVERPDGSNFTLKIRSTKLEDSAMYFCASDRDGCSSADTGELFFGEGSRLTVL.

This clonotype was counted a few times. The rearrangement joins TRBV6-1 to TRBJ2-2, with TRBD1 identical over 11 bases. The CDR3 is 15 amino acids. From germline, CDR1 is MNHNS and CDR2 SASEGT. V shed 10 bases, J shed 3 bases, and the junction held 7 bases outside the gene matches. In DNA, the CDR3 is TGTGCCACGGACAGGGGGCGCGTGGACACCGGGGAGCTGTTTTTT. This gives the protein CATDRGRVDTGELFF.

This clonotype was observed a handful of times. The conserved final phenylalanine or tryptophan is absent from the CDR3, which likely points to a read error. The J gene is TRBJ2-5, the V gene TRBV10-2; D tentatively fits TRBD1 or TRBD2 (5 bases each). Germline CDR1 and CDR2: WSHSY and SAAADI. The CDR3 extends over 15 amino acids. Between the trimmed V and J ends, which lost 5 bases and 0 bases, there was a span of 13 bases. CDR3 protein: CASSFRDRYQETQYL. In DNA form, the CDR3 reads TGCGCCAGCAGTTTTCGGGACCGGTACCAAGAGACCCAGTACTTG.

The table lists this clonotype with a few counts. The CDR3, as DNA: TGTGCCAGCAGGGAGGAGCGGGAGTATAATGAGCAGTTCTTC. Amino acid sequence: CASREEREYNEQFF. The chain couples TRBV27 to TRBJ2-1; 8 nucleotides agree with TRBD2. The CDR3 covers 14 residues. The J segment lost 7 bases and the V segment lost 6 bases, leaving 8 bases of the junction unmatched. Germline V lookup: CDR1 MNHEY, CDR2 SMNVEV (reference sequence).

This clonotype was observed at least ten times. The CDR3 here is CASSPRQGGTEAFF. In DNA, the CDR3 is TGTGCCAGCAGCCCCCGACAGGGTGGAACTGAAGCTTTCTTT. The chain joins TRBV13 to TRBJ1-1, with 7 bases fitting TRBD1. The trim removed 5 bases at V and 5 bases at J, leaving 8 bases unmatched. CDR3 length: 14 residues. CDR1 PRHDT and CDR2 FYEKMQ come from the germline V gene (reference sequence).

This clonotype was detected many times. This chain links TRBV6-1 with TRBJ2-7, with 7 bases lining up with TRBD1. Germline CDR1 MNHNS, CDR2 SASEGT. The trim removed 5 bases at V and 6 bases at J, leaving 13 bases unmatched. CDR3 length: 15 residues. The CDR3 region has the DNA TGTGCCAGCAGTCAGGGACAGCTCTCTCAGCCCGAGCAGTACGTC. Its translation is CASSQGQLSQPEQYV.

The CDR3 DNA is TGTGCCAGTAGCCGCGCCTCGGGAGGCTACACCTTC. Protein sequence: CASSRASGGYTF. The chain links TRBV28 to TRBJ1-2; D not certain. V was pared by 9 bases and J by 8 bases, with 16 bases between. The CDR3 is 12 amino acids. Germline assignment: CDR1 MDHEN and CDR2 SYDVKM.

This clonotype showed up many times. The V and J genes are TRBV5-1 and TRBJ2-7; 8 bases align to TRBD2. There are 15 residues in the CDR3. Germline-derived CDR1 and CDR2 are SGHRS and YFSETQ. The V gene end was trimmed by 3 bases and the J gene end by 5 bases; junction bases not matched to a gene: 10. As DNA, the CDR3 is TGCGCCAGCAGCTGGTTAGCGGGACCCCCCGACGAGCAGTACTTC. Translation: CASSWLAGPPDEQYF.

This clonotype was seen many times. The CDR3 sequence: CASSLVGTGPYGYTF. In DNA, the CDR3 is TGCGCCAGCAGCTTGGTTGGGACAGGGCCCTATGGCTACACCTTC. The chain is built from TRBV5-1 and TRBJ1-2, with 9 bases that match TRBD1. V was clipped by 0 bases and J by 4 bases; unmatched bases: 4. In germline, CDR1 is SGHRS, CDR2 YFSETQ. CDR3 length: 15 amino acids.

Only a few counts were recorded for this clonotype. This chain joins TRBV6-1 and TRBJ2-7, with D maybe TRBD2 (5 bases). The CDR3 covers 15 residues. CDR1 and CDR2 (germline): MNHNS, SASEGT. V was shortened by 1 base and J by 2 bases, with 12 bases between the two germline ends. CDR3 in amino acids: CASSEGLAGPYEQYF. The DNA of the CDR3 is TGTGCCAGCAGTGAAGGGCTAGCTGGACCCTACGAGCAGTACTTC.

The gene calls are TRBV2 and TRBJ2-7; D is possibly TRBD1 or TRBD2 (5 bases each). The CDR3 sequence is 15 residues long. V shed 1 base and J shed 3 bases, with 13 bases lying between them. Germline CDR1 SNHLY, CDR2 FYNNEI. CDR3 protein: CASSEGGRTLYEQYF. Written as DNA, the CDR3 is TGTGCCAGCAGTGAAGGGGGCCGGACTCTCTACGAGCAGTACTTC. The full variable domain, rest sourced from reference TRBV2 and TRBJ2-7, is EPEVTQTPSHQVTQMGQEVILRCVPISNHLYFYWYRQILGQKVEFLVSFYNNEISEKSEIFDDQFSVERPDGSNFTLKIRSTKLEDSAMYFCASSEGGRTLYEQYFGPGTRLTVT.

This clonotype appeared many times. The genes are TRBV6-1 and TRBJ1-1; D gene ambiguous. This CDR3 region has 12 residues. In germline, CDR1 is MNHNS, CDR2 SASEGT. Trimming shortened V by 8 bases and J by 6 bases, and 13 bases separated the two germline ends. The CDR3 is CASYSQPAEAFF. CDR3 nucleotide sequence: TGTGCCAGCTACAGTCAGCCTGCTGAAGCTTTCTTT.

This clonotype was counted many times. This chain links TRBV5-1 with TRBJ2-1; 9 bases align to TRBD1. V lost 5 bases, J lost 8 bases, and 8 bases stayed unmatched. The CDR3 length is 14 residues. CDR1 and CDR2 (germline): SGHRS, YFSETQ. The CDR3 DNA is TGCGCCAGCAGTCAAGGACAGGGGAAAGATGAGCAGTTCTTC. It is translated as CASSQGQGKDEQFF.

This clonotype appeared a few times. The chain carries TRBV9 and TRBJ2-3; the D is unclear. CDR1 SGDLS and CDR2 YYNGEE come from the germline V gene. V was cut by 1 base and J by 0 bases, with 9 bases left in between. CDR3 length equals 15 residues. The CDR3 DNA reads TGTGCCAGCAGCGTATCTAGATCTAGCACAGATACGCAGTATTTT. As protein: CASSVSRSSTDTQYF. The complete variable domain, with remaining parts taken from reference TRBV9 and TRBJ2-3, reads DSGVTQTPKHLITATGQRVTLRCSPRSGDLSVYWYQQSLDQGLQFLIQYYNGEERAKGNILERFSAQQFPDLHSELNLSSLELGDSALYFCASSVSRSSTDTQYFGPGTRLTVL.

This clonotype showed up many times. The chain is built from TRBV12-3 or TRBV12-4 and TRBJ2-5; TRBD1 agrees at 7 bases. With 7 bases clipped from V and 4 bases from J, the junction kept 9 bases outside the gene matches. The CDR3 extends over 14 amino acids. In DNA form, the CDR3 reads TGTGCCAGCACCGGGACAGCGAGGGGAGAGACCCAGTACTTC. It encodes CASTGTARGETQYF.

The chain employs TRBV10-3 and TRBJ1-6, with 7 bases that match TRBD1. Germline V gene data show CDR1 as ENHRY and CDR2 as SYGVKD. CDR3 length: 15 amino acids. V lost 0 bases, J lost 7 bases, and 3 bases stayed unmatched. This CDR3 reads CAISESDRENSPLHF. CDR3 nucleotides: TGTGCCATCAGTGAGTCAGACAGGGAAAATTCACCCCTCCACTTT.

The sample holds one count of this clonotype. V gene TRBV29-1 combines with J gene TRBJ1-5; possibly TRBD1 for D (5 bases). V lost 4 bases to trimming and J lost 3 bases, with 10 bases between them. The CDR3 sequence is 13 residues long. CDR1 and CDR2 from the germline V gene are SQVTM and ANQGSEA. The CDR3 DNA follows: TGCAGCGTTGTACTGGGACTCAATCAGCCCCAGCATTTT. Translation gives CSVVLGLNQPQHF.

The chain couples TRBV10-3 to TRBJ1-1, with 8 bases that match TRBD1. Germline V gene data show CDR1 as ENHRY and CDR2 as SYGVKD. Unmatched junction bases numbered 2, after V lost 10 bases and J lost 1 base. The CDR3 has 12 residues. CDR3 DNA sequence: TGTGCCACTACAGGGGGGAACACTGAAGCTTTCTTT. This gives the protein CATTGGNTEAFF.

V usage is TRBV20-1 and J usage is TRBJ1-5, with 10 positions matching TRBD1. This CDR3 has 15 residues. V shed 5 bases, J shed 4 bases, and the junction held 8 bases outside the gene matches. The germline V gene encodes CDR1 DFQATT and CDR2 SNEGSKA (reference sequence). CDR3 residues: CSAPPPGQGNQPQHF. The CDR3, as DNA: TGCAGTGCTCCCCCACCGGGACAGGGGAATCAGCCCCAGCATTTT.

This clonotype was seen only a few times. The CDR3 reads CASSADARDDNEQFF. The CDR3, as DNA: TGTGCCAGCAGCGCCGACGCTCGGGATGACAATGAGCAGTTCTTC. The chain recombines TRBV9 with TRBJ2-1; maybe TRBD2 (5 bases). This CDR3 is 15 amino acids long. The V end lost 3 bases, the J end lost 5 bases, and 15 bases lay between the germline ends. Germline lookup yields CDR1 SGDLS and CDR2 YYNGEE.

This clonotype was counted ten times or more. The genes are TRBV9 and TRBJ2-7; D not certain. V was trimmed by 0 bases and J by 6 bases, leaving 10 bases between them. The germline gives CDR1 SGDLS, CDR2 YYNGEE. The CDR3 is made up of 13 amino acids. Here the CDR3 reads CASSVEGLGEQYF. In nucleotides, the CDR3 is TGTGCCAGCAGCGTAGAGGGCCTCGGCGAGCAGTACTTC.

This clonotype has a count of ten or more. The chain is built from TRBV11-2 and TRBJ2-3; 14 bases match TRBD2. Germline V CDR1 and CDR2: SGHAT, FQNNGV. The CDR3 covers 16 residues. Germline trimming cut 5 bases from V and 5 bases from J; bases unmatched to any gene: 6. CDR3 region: CASSTGLAGGVDTQYF. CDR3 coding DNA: TGTGCCAGCAGCACTGGACTAGCGGGGGGCGTAGATACGCAGTATTTT.